The 24 T cell receptor beta chains below come from one sample, sequenced in a study of cytomegalovirus exposure and HLA in healthy donors. The PCR ran on 60 Vbeta and 13 Jbeta primers. Sequencing was performed with immunoSEQ multiplex PCR; in TCRdb, only in-frame clones are kept and a portion is missing. Of about 100,000 clones listed, roughly three quarters are singletons. Material for sequencing was PBMCs. The receptors were sampled from a woman between 35 and 50 years old in good health and CMV-seronegative.

The rearrangement uses TRBV10-3 and TRBJ1-2, with TRBD1 matching 7 bases. Germline CDR1 reads ENHRY; CDR2 reads SYGVKD. The J segment lost 3 bases and the V segment lost 2 bases, leaving 9 bases of the junction unmatched. This CDR3 comprises 16 residues. The CDR3 loop reads CAISELTGVYDYGYTF. CDR3 nucleotides: TGTGCCATCAGTGAGCTCACAGGGGTTTACGACTATGGCTACACCTTC.

This clone was counted ten times or more. V gene TRBV19 combines with J gene TRBJ1-5; maybe TRBD1 (5 bases). V was trimmed by 4 bases and J by 4 bases, leaving 14 bases between them. Germline values: CDR1 LNHDA, CDR2 SQIVND (reference sequence). The CDR3 spans 15 residues. The CDR3 DNA reads as TGTGCCAGTAGTACCGGGGGACGCATGAATCAGCCCCAGCATTTT. It is translated as CASSTGGRMNQPQHF.

V and J are TRBV6-5 and TRBJ2-3, with 7 positions matching TRBD2. The CDR3 is 12 residues long. Germline CDR1 is MNHEY and CDR2 is SVGAGI. Trimming took 7 bases from V and 9 from J; bases not matched to a gene: 7. DNA for the CDR3: TGTGCCAGCACCAGGGTGGGGGGGACGCAGTATTTT. Its protein is CASTRVGGTQYF.

The gene calls are TRBV28 and TRBJ1-5; possible D gene TRBD1, 5 bases. Trimming shortened V by 3 bases and J by 5 bases, and 23 bases separated the two germline ends. The CDR3 runs to 18 residues. Germline assignment: CDR1 MDHEN and CDR2 SYDVKM. In nucleotides, the CDR3 is TGTGCCAGCAGTTTCGCTTTTACAGTAGGCCTCAGGGATCAGCCCCAGCATTTT. It encodes CASSFAFTVGLRDQPQHF. Supplemented by reference TRBV28 and TRBJ1-5, the full variable domain reads DVKVTQSSRYLVKRTGEKVFLECVQDMDHENMFWYRQDPGLGLRLIYFSYDVKMKEKGDIPEGYSVSREKKERFSLILESASTNQTSMYLCASSFAFTVGLRDQPQHFGDGTRLSIL.

This clone was observed a single time. This sequence joins TRBV5-8 and TRBJ1-6; TRBD1 agrees at 7 bases. The germline gives CDR1 SGHTS, CDR2 YDEGEE. V shed 4 bases, J shed 9 bases, and the junction held 10 bases outside the gene matches. The CDR3 totals 15 residues. The CDR3 region is CASSARTGRSSPLHF. The CDR3 DNA reads TGTGCCAGCAGCGCCAGGACAGGAAGATCTTCACCCCTCCACTTT.

V usage is TRBV6-5 and J usage is TRBJ1-1, with 7 bases aligning to TRBD1. Germline V lookup: CDR1 MNHEY, CDR2 SVGAGI. The CDR3 is 15 residues long. With 5 bases clipped from V and 1 base from J, the junction kept 7 bases outside the gene matches. CDR3 in DNA: TGTGCCAGCAGTCCCGACAGGGTAGGGAACACTGAAGCTTTCTTT. Translated: CASSPDRVGNTEAFF.

This clone has a single count. V and J are TRBV7-9 and TRBJ1-5; unclear D gene. CDR1 and CDR2 (germline): SEHNR, FQNEAQ (reference sequence). V was pared by 4 bases and J by 2 bases, with 9 bases between. This CDR3 spans 14 amino acids. CDR3 loop: CASSSPGGNQPQHF. DNA for the CDR3: TGTGCCAGCAGCTCCCCCGGGGGCAATCAGCCCCAGCATTTT.

V and J are TRBV9 and TRBJ2-3; the D gene is possibly TRBD1 (6 bases). CDR3 length: 16 amino acids. V shed 3 bases and J shed 4 bases, with 18 bases lying between them. CDR1 SGDLS and CDR2 YYNGEE come from the germline V gene. Here the CDR3 DNA reads TGTGCCAGCAGCGAACCTCTAGCAGGGGCCCCAGATACGCAGTATTTT. This encodes CASSEPLAGAPDTQYF.

In the case of this clone: This CDR3 is also generated by other DNA sequences in the sample. The chain carries TRBV29-1 and TRBJ1-2; D gene ambiguous. There are 12 residues in the CDR3. Trimming took off 1 base at V and 5 bases at J, with 8 bases between the two ends. Looked up from germline, CDR1 is SQVTM and CDR2 is ANQGSEA. Written as DNA, the CDR3 is TGCAGCGTTGAAGGGGCTTGGTATGGCTACACCTTC. Protein sequence: CSVEGAWYGYTF.

The rearrangement joins TRBV29-1 to TRBJ2-5; TRBD1 matches at 10 bases. With 7 bases clipped from V and 2 bases from J, the junction kept 7 bases outside the gene matches. CDR1 is SQVTM and CDR2 is ANQGSEA in the germline V gene. CDR3 length: 14 amino acids. The CDR3 nucleotides read TGCAGCGGGGGGGACAGGGGAGTTCAAGAGACCCAGTACTTC. It codes for CSGGDRGVQETQYF. Full variable domain (missing parts from reference TRBV29-1 and TRBJ2-5): SAVISQKPSRDICQRGTSLTIQCQVDSQVTMMFWYRQQPGQSLTLIATANQGSEATYESGFVIDKFPISRPNLTFSTLTVSNMSPEDSSIYLCSGGDRGVQETQYFGPGTRLLVL.

The gene calls are TRBV4-1 and TRBJ2-2; D not certain. Germline V gene sequence: CDR1 MGHRA, CDR2 YSYEKL. V was cut by 5 bases and J by 2 bases, with 9 bases left in between. CDR3 size: 14 residues. The CDR3 DNA sequence: TGCGCCAGCAGCAATGGCGGAAACACCGGGGAGCTGTTTTTT. This translates into CASSNGGNTGELFF.

The table lists this clone with a few counts. The chain combines TRBV7-2 with TRBJ2-1; 10 nucleotides align to TRBD1. V shed 5 bases, J shed 15 bases, and the junction held 7 bases outside the gene matches. CDR3 length: 12 amino acids. Germline V gene sequence: CDR1 SGHTA, CDR2 FQGNSA. This CDR3 reads CASSKTGGVRFF. CDR3 DNA: TGTGCCAGCAGCAAGACAGGGGGCGTGCGGTTCTTC.

The chain recombines TRBV7-7 with TRBJ2-5, with 8 bases that match TRBD2. In germline, CDR1 is SSHAT, CDR2 FNYEAQ (reference sequence). V shed 1 base and J 4 bases; nucleotides not matched to a gene: 8. The CDR3 spans 16 residues. Written as DNA, the CDR3 is TGTGCCAGCAGCTTAGTACGGGGGGGCCTTCGAGAGACCCAGTACTTC. As protein: CASSLVRGGLRETQYF.

The chain couples TRBV6-5 to TRBJ1-6, with 8 bases that match TRBD1. The CDR3 loop spans 14 amino acids. V trimming: 6 bases; J trimming: 9 bases; junction bases outside the gene matches: 7. Per the germline V gene, CDR1 is MNHEY and CDR2 is SVGAGI. The CDR3 is CASSRQGLSSPLHF. The CDR3 DNA is TGTGCCAGCAGCCGACAGGGGCTCAGTTCACCCCTCCACTTT.

The rearrangement joins TRBV9 to TRBJ1-4, with D maybe TRBD1 (6 bases). V was trimmed by 0 bases and J by 7 bases, leaving 13 bases between them. This CDR3 is 15 amino acids long. The germline gives CDR1 SGDLS, CDR2 YYNGEE. CDR3 DNA: TGTGCCAGCAGCGTAGGAACAGGGCGAAGTGAAAAACTGTTTTTT. It codes for CASSVGTGRSEKLFF.

The genes are TRBV6-1 and TRBJ1-2; D gene uncertain. The CDR3 runs 13 residues. Germline CDR1 reads MNHNS; CDR2 reads SASEGT. Trimming took 5 bases from V and 6 from J, leaving 13 bases between them. The CDR3 region is CASSLGNDDGYTF. CDR3 in DNA: TGTGCCAGCAGTCTGGGCAACGATGATGGCTACACCTTC.

V usage is TRBV10-3 and J usage is TRBJ2-6; 9 bases agree with TRBD1. CDR1 and CDR2 (germline): ENHRY, SYGVKD. With V trimmed by 8 bases and J by 0 bases, 5 bases remained unmatched. The CDR3 runs to 16 residues. The CDR3 coding sequence is TGTGCCATCGGGACAGGGTTAAACTCTGGGGCCAACGTCCTGACTTTC. It yields the protein CAIGTGLNSGANVLTF.

The chain is built from TRBV6-1 and TRBJ2-2; 10 bases align to TRBD1. CDR1 and CDR2 (germline): MNHNS, SASEGT. The CDR3 consists of 14 residues. The V and J ends lost 7 bases and 6 bases, in that order; junction bases with no gene match: 5. The CDR3 is CASTTGQGAGELFF. In DNA form, the CDR3 reads TGTGCCAGCACAACCGGACAGGGGGCCGGGGAGCTGTTTTTT.

The J gene is TRBJ2-2, the V gene TRBV29-1; tentative D call: TRBD1 (6 bases). CDR3 length: 13 amino acids. In germline, CDR1 is SQVTM, CDR2 ANQGSEA. Trimming shortened V by 5 bases and J by 7 bases, and 14 bases separated the two germline ends. The DNA of the CDR3 is TGCAGCGTTATGTGGGGGCTCGGCGGGGAGCTGTTTTTT. It translates to CSVMWGLGGELFF.

In its sample, this clone was seen once. This sequence joins TRBV19 and TRBJ2-1; D unclear. The V gene's germline CDR1 is LNHDA and CDR2 SQIVND (reference sequence). The CDR3 length is 18 residues. V gave up 4 bases and J gave up 2 bases, with 21 bases separating them. CDR3 bases: TGTGCCAGTAGTAGATCTACCGGCACAGTGGGTGCCTACAATGAGCAGTTCTTC. Its protein product is CASSRSTGTVGAYNEQFF.

The chain recombines TRBV28 with TRBJ1-4; maybe TRBD1 (5 bases). This CDR3 contains 13 residues. Germline V gives CDR1 MDHEN, CDR2 SYDVKM. Trimming cost V 11 bases and J 8 bases, with 18 bases left between them. The CDR3 is CAGGGARGEKLFF. The CDR3 region has the DNA TGTGCCGGGGGAGGGGCTCGGGGAGAAAAACTGTTTTTT. The entire variable domain, with the rest obtained from reference TRBV28 and TRBJ1-4, is as follows: DVKVTQSSRYLVKRTGEKVFLECVQDMDHENMFWYRQDPGLGLRLIYFSYDVKMKEKGDIPEGYSVSREKKERFSLILESASTNQTSMYLCAGGGARGEKLFFGSGTQLSVL.

The chain employs TRBV5-4 and TRBJ2-7; TRBD1 might be the D (5 bases). Trimming shortened V by 2 bases and J by 6 bases, and 9 bases separated the two germline ends. Germline CDR1 is SGHNT and CDR2 is YYREEE (reference sequence). This CDR3 contains 12 residues. The CDR3 sequence is CASSFRQSEQYF. CDR3 nucleotides: TGTGCCAGCAGCTTTAGACAGAGCGAGCAGTACTTC.

The rearrangement joins TRBV10-1 to TRBJ2-7; 7 bases match TRBD1. Germline values: CDR1 WNHNN, CDR2 SYGVQD (reference sequence). V was clipped by 5 bases and J by 3 bases; unmatched bases: 1. This CDR3 region has 12 residues. The CDR3 sequence: CASSRQGYEQYF. The CDR3, as DNA: TGCGCCAGCAGTCGACAGGGCTACGAGCAGTACTTC.

V and J are TRBV29-1 and TRBJ2-3, with a tentative D call TRBD1 (6 bases). CDR3 length: 14 residues. Germline CDR1 reads SQVTM; CDR2 reads ANQGSEA. V lost 4 bases and J lost 3, with 14 bases in between. The CDR3, as DNA: TGCAGCGTTGGGGGGCAGGGCTCGACAGATACGCAGTATTTT. Protein sequence: CSVGGQGSTDTQYF.